This T cell receptor (beta chain) was profiled in a study of CD8+CD57+ T cells in acquired aplastic anemia. Findings and limits, study-wide: No significant difference in CD8+ Simpson's diversity was found between patients and controls.

Both TCR beta VDJ combination and CDR3 sequence profiling were carried out. Genomic DNA was the template for this profiling. One entry per CDR3 protein, called by TCRdb with MiXCR from the reads. The repertoire holds roughly 250,000 distinct CDR3 sequences, with 82% as singletons. With regard to this clonotype: As yet, its antigen is unknown.

CD8+CD57+ cell expansion had been shown by flow cytometry in patients chosen for sequencing. Severe acquired aplastic anemia was present in all patients. The blood sampling took place in patients who had so far received no therapy. This CDR3 is built from 16 residues. CDR1 and CDR2 from the germline V gene are SGDLS and YYNGEE. V was shortened by 3 bases and J by 7 bases, with 23 bases between the two germline ends. The clonotype originates from a human donor with aplastic anemia. This rearrangement joins TRBV9 to TRBJ2-7; tentative D call: TRBD1 (6 bases). Sequenced: sorted CD4+, CD8+, or CD8+CD57+ T cells (not recorded which) from PBMCs. The CDR3 region is CASSEVTGSQFFEQYF. CDR3 DNA: TGTGCCAGCAGCGAAGTGACAGGTTCGCAGTTTTTTGAGCAGTACTTC.